The source of this T cell receptor (beta chain) is a study of T cell responses to AZD1222 COVID-19 vaccine. Points from the study as a whole: Per reports, nearly half of all spike-specific TCRs target regions that are unmutated in variants. Repertoires were obtained solely post-peak T cell response. Most donors were white British and more were female, and clonal diversity was possibly underestimated.

Sequencing was performed with immunoSEQ multiplex PCR; in TCRdb, only in-frame clones are kept and a portion is missing. Here the sample spans about 140,000 clones, roughly nine tenths being singletons. Notes on this clone: The target antigen is unknown.

The V gene's germline CDR1 is SNHLY and CDR2 FYNNEI. The CDR3 loop spans 15 amino acids. V gave up 6 bases and J gave up 0 bases, with 11 bases separating them. The chain joins TRBV2 to TRBJ2-2; unclear D gene. This clonotype was obtained from an adult who received the AZD1222 COVID-19 vaccine. Specimen: peripheral blood, collected 28 days after the second AZD1222 dose. The CDR3 loop reads CASSGRIANTGELFF. The DNA for the CDR3 is TGTGCCAGCAGCGGACGGATCGCGAACACCGGGGAGCTGTTTTTT.